This TCR beta chain stems from a study of T cells in Graves' hyperthyroidism and ophthalmopathy. Researchers amplified the TCR beta CDR3 regions from RNA transcripts. HTBI primers were employed in a first-round RT-PCR of the TCR CDR3. TCRdb processed the multiplex PCR reads anew with MiXCR; each CDR3 protein has one entry. Of hundreds of thousands of distinct CDR3 sequences listed, approximately 13% are singletons. This clonotype was picked up many times. Source material: blood. The clonotype originates from a woman between 18 and 29 years old with Graves' hyperthyroidism.

The CDR3 bases are TGTGCCAGCAGCCAAGATCTGTGGGGGGGCGCTGACACTGAAGCTTTCTTT. This codes for CASSQDLWGGADTEAFF. The chain carries TRBV3-1 and TRBJ1-1; the D gene is possibly TRBD1 (6 bases). V lost 0 bases and J 3 bases, leaving 17 bases between the germline ends. Per the germline V gene, CDR1 is LGHDT and CDR2 is YNNKEL (reference sequence). This CDR3 is 17 amino acids long.